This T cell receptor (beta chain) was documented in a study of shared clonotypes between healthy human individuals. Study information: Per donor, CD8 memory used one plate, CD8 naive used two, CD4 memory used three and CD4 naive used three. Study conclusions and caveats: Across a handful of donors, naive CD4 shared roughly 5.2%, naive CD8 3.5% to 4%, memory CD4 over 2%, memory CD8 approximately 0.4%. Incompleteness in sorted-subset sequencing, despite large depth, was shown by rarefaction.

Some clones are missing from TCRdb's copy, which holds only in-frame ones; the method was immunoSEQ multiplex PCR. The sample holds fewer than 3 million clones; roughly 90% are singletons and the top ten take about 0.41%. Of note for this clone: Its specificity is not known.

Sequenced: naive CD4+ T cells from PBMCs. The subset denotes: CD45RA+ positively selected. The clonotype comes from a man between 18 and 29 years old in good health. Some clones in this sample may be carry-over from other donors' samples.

The CDR3 coding sequence is TGTGCCAGCAGCTTAGGGACTAGCGGTCCGGGGTCCTACAATGAGCAGTTCTTC. This sequence encodes CASSLGTSGPGSYNEQFF. The rearrangement uses TRBV7-9 and TRBJ2-1; TRBD2 matches 10 bases. V was pared by 1 base and J by 1 base, with 7 bases of the junction left unmatched. CDR1 is SEHNR and CDR2 is FQNEAQ in the germline V gene (reference sequence). The CDR3 covers 18 residues.